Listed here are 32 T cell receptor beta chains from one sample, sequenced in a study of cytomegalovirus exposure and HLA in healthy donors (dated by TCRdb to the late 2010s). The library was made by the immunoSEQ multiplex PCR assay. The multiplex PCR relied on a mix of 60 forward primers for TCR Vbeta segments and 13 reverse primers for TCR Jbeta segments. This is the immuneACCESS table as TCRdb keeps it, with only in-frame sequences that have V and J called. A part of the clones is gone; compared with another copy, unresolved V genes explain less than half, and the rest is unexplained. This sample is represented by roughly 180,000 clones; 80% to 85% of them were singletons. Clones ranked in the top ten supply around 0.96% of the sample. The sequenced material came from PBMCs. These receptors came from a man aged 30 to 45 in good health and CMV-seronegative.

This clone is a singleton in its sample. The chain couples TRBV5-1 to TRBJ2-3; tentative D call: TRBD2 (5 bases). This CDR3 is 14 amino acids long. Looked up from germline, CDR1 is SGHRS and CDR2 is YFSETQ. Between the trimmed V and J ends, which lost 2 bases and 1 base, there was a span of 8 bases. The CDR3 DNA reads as TGCGCCAGCAGCTTTAGCGAGGGCACAGATACGCAGTATTTT. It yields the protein CASSFSEGTDTQYF.

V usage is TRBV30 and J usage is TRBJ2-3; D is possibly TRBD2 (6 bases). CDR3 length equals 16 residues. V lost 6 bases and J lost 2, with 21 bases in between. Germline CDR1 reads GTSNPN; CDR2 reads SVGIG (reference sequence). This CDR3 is CACPRGPAGFTDTQYF. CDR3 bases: TGTGCCTGCCCACGGGGCCCAGCGGGTTTCACAGATACGCAGTATTTT.

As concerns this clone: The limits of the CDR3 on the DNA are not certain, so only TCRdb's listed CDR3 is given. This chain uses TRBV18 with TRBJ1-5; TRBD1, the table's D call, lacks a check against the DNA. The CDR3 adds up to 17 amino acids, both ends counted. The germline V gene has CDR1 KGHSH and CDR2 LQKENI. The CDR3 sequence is CASSLRQTGFSNQPQHF.

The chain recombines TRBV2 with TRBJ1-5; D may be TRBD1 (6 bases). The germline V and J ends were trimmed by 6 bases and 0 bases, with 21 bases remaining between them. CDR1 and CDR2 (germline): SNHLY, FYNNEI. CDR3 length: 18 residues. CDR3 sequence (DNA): TGTGCCAGCAGCGTAAGAGGGGGGGGTCTATATAGCAATCAGCCCCAGCATTTT. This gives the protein CASSVRGGGLYSNQPQHF. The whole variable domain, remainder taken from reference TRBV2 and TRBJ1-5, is EPEVTQTPSHQVTQMGQEVILRCVPISNHLYFYWYRQILGQKVEFLVSFYNNEISEKSEIFDDQFSVERPDGSNFTLKIRSTKLEDSAMYFCASSVRGGGLYSNQPQHFGDGTRLSIL.

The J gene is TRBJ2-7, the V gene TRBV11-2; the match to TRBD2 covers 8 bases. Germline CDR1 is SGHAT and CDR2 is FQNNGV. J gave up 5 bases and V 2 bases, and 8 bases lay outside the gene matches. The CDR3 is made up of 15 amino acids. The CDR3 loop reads CASSLTHSGSHEQYF. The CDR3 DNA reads TGTGCCAGCAGCTTAACCCACAGCGGGAGCCACGAGCAGTACTTC.

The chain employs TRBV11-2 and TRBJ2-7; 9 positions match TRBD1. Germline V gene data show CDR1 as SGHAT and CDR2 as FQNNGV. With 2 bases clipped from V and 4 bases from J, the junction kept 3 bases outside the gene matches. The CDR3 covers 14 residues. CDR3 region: CASSLSTGGYEQYF. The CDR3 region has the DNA TGTGCCAGCAGCTTATCGACAGGGGGGTACGAGCAGTACTTC.

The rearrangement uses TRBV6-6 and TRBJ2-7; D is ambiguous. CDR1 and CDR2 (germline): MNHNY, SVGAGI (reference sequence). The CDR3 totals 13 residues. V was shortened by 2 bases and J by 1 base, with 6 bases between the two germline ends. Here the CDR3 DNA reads TGTGCCAGCAGTTACGCAGATTCCTACGAGCAGTACTTC. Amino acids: CASSYADSYEQYF.

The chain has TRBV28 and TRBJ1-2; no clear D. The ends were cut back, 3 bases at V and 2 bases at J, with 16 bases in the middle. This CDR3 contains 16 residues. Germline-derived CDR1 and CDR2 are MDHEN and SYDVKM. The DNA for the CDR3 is TGTGCCAGCAGTTTTGTACGGGAGGGTCGGAACTATGGCTACACCTTC. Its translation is CASSFVREGRNYGYTF.

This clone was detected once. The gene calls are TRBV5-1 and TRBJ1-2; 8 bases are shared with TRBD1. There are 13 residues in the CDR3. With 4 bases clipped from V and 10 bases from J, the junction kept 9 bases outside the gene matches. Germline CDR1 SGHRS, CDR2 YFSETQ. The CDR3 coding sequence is TGCGCCAGCAGCGGGGGACAGGCTGCTATCTACACCTTC. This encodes CASSGGQAAIYTF.

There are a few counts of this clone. The CDR3 DNA reads as TGTGCCAGCAGCGTTAGTGCGGGAGTTGACTACGAGCAGTACTTC. Protein product: CASSVSAGVDYEQYF. The rearrangement links TRBV9 to TRBJ2-7, with 7 bases matching TRBD2. Germline CDR1 reads SGDLS; CDR2 reads YYNGEE. The CDR3 has 15 amino acids. Trimming removed 2 bases from V and 3 bases from J; junction bases left unmatched: 8.

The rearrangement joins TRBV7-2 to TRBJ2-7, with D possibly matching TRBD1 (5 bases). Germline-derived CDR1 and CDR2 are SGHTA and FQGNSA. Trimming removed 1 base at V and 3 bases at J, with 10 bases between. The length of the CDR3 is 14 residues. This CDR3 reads CASSLGGQGYEQYF. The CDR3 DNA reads TGTGCCAGCAGCTTAGGGGGCCAGGGCTACGAGCAGTACTTC.

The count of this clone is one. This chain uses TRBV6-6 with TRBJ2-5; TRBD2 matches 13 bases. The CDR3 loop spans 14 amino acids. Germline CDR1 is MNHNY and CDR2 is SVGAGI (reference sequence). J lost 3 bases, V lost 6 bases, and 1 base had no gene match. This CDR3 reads CASRLAGGEETQYF. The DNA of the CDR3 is TGTGCCAGCAGACTAGCGGGGGGGGAAGAGACCCAGTACTTC.

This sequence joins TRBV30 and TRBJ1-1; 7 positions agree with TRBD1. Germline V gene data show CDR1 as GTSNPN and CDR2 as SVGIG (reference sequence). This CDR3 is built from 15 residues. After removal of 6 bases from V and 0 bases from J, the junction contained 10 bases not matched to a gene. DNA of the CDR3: TGTGCCTGCAGACAGGGTGTCATAATGAACACTGAAGCTTTCTTT. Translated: CACRQGVIMNTEAFF.

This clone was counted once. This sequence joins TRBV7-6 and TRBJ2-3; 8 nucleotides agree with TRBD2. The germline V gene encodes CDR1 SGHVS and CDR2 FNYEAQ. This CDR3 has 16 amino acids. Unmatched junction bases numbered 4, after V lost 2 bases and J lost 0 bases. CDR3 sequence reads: CASSLNPGGSTDTQYF. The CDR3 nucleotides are TGTGCCAGCAGCTTAAACCCGGGAGGGAGCACAGATACGCAGTATTTT.

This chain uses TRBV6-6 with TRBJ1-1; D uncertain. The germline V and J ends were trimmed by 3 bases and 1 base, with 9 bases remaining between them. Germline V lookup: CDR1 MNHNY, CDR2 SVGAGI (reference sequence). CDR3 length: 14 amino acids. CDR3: CASSYMSENTEAFF. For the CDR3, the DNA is TGTGCCAGCAGTTATATGTCAGAGAACACTGAAGCTTTCTTT.

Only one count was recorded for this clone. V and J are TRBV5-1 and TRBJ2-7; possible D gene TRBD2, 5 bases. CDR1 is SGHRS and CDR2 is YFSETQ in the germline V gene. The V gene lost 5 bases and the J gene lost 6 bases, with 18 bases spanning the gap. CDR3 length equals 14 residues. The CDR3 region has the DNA TGCGCCAGCAGTCTCGGCGGCGGACTCGTCGAGCAGTACTTC. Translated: CASSLGGGLVEQYF.

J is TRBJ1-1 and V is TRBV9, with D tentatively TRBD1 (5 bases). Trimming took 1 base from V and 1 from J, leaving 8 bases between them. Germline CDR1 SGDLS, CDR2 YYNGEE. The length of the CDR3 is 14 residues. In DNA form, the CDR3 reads TGTGCCAGCAGCGTACGACAGACGAACACTGAAGCTTTCTTT. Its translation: CASSVRQTNTEAFF.

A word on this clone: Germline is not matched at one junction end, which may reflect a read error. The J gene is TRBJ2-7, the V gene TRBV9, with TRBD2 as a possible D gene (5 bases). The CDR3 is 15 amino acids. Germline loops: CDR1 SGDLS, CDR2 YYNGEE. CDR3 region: CASSEGGLASSEQYF. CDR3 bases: TGTGCCAGCAGCGAGGGCGGGCTAGCCTCCTCCGAGCAGTACTTC.

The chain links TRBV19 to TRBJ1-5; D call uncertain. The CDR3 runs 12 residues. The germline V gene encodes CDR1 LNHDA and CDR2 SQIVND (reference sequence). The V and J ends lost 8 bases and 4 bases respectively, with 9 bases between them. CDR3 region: CASQMENQPQHF. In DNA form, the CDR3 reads TGTGCCAGTCAAATGGAGAATCAGCCCCAGCATTTT.

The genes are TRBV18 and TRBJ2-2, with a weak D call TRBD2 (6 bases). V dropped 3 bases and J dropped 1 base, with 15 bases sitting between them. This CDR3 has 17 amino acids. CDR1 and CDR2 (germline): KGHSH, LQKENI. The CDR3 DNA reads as TGTGCCAGCTCACCTCGGCGGGGTCTTAGGAACACCGGGGAGCTGTTTTTT. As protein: CASSPRRGLRNTGELFF.

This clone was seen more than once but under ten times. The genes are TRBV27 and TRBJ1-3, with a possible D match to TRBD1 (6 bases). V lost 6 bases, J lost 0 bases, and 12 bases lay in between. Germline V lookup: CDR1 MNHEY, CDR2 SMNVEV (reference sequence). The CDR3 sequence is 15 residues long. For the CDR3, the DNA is TGTGCCAGCAGCCTGAGGGGGTCCTCTGGAAACACCATATATTTT. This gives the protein CASSLRGSSGNTIYF.

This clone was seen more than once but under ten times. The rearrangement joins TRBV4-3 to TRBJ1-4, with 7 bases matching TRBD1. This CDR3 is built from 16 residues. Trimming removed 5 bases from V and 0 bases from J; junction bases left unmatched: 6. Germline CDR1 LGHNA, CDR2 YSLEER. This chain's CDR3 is CASSEDRSATNEKLFF. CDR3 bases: TGCGCCAGCAGCGAGGACAGGTCGGCAACTAATGAAAAACTGTTTTTT.

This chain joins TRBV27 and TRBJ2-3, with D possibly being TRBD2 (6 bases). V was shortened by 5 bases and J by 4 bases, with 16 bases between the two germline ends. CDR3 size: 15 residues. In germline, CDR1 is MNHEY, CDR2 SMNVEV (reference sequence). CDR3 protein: CASSPRDWPPDTQYF. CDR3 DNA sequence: TGTGCCAGCAGTCCCCGGGACTGGCCGCCAGATACGCAGTATTTT.

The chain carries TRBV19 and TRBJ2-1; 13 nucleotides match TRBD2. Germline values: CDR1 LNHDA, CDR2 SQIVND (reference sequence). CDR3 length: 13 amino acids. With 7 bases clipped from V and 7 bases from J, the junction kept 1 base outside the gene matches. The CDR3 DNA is TGTGCCAGTAAACTAGCGGGAGGGAATGAGCAGTTCTTC. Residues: CASKLAGGNEQFF.

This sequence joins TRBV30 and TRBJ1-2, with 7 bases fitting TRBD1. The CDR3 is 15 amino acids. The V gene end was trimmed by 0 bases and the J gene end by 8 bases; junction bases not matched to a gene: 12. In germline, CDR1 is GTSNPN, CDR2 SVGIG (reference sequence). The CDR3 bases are TGTGCCTGGAGTGTCGCAGGACAGGCCAGTGAAGGCTACACCTTC. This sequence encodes CAWSVAGQASEGYTF.

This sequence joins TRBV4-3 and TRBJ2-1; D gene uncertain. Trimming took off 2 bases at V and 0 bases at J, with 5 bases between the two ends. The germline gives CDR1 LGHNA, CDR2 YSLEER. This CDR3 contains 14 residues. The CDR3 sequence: CASSQTGSYNEQFF. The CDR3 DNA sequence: TGCGCCAGCAGCCAAACTGGCTCCTACAATGAGCAGTTCTTC.

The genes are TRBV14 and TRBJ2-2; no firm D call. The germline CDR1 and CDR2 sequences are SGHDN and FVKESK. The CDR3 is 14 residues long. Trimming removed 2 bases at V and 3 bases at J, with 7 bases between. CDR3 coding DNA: TGTGCCAGCAGCCAACAGACTTACACCGGGGAGCTGTTTTTT. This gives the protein CASSQQTYTGELFF.

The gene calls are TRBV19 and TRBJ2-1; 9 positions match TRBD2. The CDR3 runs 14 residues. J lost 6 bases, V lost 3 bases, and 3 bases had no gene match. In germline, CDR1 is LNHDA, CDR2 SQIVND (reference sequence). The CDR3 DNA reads TGTGCCAGTAGTATCCGGACTAGCGTCAATGAGCAGTTCTTC. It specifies CASSIRTSVNEQFF.

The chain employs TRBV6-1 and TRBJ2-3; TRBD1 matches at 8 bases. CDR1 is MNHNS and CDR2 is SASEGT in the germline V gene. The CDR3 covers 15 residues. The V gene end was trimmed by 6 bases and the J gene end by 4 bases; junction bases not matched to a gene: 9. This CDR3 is CASRSRTGLADTQYF. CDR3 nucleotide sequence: TGTGCCAGCAGATCAAGGACAGGGTTGGCAGATACGCAGTATTTT.

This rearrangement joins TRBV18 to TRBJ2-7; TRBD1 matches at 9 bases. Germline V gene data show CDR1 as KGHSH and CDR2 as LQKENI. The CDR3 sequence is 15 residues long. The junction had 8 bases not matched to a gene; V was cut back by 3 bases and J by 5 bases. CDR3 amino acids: CASSPGQGLRDEQYF. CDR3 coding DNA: TGTGCCAGCTCACCCGGACAGGGGTTAAGGGACGAGCAGTACTTC.

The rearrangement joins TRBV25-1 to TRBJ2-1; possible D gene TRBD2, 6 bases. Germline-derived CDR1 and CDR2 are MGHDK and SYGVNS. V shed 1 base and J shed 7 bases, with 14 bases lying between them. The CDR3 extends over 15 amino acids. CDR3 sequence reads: CASSELGRLRNEQFF. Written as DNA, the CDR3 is TGTGCCAGCAGTGAATTGGGGAGGCTGAGAAATGAGCAGTTCTTC.

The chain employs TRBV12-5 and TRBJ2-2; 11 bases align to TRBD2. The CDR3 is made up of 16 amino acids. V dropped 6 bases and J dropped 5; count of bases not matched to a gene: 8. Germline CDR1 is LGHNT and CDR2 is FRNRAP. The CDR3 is CASGRLAGSLTGELFF. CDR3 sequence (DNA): TGTGCTAGTGGGCGACTAGCGGGAAGTTTGACCGGGGAGCTGTTTTTT.